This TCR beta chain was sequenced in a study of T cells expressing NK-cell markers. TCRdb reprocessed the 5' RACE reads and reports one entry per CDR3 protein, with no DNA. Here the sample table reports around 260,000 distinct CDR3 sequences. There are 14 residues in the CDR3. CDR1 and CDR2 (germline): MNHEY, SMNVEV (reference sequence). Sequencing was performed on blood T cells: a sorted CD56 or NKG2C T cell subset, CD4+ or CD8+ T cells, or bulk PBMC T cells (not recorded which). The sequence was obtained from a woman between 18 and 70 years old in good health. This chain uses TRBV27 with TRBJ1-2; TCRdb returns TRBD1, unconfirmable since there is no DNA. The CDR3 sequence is CASSPWTALGGYTF.